This T cell receptor beta chain was recovered during a study of OX40 agonist ivuxolimab in advanced cancers. Measured with immunoSEQ multiplex PCR; TCRdb has only the in-frame clones, and not every one. The table has roughly 36,000 clones, 82% seen once. This clone is medium-sized by share. The TCR comes from an adult with an advanced solid tumor such as melanoma, head and neck, liver or kidney cancer. Sequencing was performed on CD4+ or CD8+ T cells sorted from blood, taken in a trial of the OX40 agonist ivuxolimab.

The CDR3: CASSVGAEAEAFF. CDR3 in DNA: TGTGCCAGCAGCGTAGGGGCAGAAGCTGAAGCTTTCTTT. The chain joins TRBV9 to TRBJ1-1, with no clear D. Germline lookup yields CDR1 SGDLS and CDR2 YYNGEE. The CDR3 runs 13 residues. The V end lost 0 bases, the J end lost 6 bases, and 9 bases lay between the germline ends. Complete variable domain (other parts from reference TRBV9 and TRBJ1-1): DSGVTQTPKHLITATGQRVTLRCSPRSGDLSVYWYQQSLDQGLQFLIQYYNGEERAKGNILERFSAQQFPDLHSELNLSSLELGDSALYFCASSVGAEAEAFFGQGTRLTVV.